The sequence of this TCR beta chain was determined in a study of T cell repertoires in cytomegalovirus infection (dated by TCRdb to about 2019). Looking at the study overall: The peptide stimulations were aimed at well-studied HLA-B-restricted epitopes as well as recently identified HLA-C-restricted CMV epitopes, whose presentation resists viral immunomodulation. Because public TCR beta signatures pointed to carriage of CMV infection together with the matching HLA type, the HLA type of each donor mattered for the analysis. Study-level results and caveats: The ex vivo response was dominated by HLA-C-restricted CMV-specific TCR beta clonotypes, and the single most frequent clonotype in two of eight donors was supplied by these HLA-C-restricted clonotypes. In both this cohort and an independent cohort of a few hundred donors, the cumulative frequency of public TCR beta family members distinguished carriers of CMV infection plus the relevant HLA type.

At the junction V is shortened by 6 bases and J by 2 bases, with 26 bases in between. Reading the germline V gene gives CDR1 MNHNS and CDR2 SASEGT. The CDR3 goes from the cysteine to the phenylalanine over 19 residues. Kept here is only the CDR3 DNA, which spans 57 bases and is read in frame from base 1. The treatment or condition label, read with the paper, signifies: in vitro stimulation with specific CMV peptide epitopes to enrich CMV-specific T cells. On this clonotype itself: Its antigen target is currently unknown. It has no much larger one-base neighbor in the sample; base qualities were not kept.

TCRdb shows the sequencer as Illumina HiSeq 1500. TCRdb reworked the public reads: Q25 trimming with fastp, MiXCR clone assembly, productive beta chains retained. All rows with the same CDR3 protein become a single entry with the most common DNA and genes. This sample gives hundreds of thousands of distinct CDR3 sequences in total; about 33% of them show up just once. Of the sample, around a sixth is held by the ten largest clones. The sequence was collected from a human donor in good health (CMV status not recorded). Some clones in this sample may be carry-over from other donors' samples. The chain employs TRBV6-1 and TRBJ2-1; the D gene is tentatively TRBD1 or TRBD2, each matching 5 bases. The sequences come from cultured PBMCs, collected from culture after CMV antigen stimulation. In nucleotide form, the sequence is TGTGCCAGCAGACAAGACAGCCGAAGGCCCGACGGGGCCTACAATGAGCAGTTCTTC. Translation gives CASRQDSRRPDGAYNEQFF.